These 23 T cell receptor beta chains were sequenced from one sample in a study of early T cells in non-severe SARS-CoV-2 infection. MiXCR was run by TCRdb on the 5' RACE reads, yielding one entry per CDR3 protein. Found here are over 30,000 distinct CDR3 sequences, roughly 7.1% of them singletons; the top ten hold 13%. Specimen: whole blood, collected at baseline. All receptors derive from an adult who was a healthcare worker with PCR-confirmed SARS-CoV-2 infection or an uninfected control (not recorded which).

The CDR3 sequence: CASSEGGRTKGYTF. Written as DNA, the CDR3 is TGTGCCAGCAGTGAAGGGGGGCGTACAAAAGGCTACACCTTC. The V gene is TRBV2, the J gene TRBJ1-2, with TRBD1 as a possible D gene (6 bases). Germline V gene lookup returns CDR1 SNHLY and CDR2 FYNNEI. The CDR3 runs 14 residues. Trimming cost V 1 base and J 8 bases, with 14 bases left between them.

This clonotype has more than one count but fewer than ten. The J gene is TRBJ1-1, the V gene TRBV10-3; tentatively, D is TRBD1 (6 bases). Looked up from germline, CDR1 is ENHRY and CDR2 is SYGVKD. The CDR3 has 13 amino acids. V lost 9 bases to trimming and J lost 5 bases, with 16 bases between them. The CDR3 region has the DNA TGTGCCATTACCCCACAGGGCGCGACTGAAGCTTTCTTT. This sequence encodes CAITPQGATEAFF.

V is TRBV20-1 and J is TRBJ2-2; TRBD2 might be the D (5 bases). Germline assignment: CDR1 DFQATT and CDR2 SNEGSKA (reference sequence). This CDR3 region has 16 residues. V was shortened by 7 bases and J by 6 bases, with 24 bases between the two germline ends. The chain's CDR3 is CSVFMGGGPHPGELFF. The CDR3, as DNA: TGCAGTGTTTTCATGGGTGGAGGCCCCCACCCCGGGGAGCTGTTTTTT.

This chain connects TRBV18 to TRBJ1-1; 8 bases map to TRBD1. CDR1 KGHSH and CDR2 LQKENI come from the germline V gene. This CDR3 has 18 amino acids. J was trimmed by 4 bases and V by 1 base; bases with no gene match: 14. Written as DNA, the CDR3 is TGTGCCAGCTCACCACTTCAGGGGGCCGGAGGTAGGAGCACTGAAGCTTTCTTT. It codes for CASSPLQGAGGRSTEAFF.

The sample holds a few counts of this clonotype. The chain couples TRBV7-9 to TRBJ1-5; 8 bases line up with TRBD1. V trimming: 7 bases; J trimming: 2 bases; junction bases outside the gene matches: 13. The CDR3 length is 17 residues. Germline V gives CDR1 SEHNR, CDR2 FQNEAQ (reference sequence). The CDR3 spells CASTLTGGGGGNQPQHF. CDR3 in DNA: TGTGCCAGCACCCTAACAGGGGGTGGAGGTGGCAATCAGCCCCAGCATTTT.

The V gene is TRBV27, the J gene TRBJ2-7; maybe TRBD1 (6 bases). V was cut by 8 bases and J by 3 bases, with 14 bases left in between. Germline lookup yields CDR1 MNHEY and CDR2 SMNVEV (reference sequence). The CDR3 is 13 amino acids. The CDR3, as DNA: TGTGCCAGCCGTGGGACACCCGACTACGAGCAGTACTTC. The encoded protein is CASRGTPDYEQYF.

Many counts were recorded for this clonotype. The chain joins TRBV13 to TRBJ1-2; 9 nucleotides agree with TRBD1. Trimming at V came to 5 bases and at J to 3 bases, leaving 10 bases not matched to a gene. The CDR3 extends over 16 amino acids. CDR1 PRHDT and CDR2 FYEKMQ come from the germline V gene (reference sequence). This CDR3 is CASSTYGQGLDYGYTF. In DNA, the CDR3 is TGTGCCAGCAGCACCTATGGACAGGGGCTGGACTATGGCTACACCTTC. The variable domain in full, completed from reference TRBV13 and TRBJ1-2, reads AAGVIQSPRHLIKEKRETATLKCYPIPRHDTVYWYQQGPGQDPQFLISFYEKMQSDKGSIPDRFSAQQFSDYHSELNMSSLELGDSALYFCASSTYGQGLDYGYTFGSGTRLTVV.

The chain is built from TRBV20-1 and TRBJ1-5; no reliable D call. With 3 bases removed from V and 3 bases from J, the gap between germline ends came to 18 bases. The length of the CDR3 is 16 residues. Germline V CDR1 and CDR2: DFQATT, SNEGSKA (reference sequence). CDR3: CSARGLQAPYNQPQHF. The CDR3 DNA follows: TGCAGTGCTAGGGGCTTACAAGCGCCCTACAATCAGCCCCAGCATTTT.

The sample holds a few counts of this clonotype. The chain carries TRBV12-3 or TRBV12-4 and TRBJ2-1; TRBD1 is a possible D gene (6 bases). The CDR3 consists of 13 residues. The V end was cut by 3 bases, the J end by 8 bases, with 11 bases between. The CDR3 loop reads CASSLSRGYEQFF. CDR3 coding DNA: TGTGCCAGCAGTTTGTCCAGGGGCTATGAGCAGTTCTTC.

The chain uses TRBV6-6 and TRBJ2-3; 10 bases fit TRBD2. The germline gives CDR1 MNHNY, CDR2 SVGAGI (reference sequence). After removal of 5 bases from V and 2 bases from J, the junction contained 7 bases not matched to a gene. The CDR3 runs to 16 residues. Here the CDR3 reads CASSRPTSGITDTQYF. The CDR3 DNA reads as TGTGCCAGCAGTCGGCCAACTAGCGGGATCACAGATACGCAGTATTTT.

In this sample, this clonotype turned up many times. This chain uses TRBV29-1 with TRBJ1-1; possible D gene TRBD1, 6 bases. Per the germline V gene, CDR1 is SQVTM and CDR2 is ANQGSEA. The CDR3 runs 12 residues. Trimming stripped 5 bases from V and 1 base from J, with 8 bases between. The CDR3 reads CSVMTGNTEAFF. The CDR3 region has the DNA TGCAGCGTTATGACAGGGAACACTGAAGCTTTCTTT. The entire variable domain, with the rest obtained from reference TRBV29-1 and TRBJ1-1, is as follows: SAVISQKPSRDICQRGTSLTIQCQVDSQVTMMFWYRQQPGQSLTLIATANQGSEATYESGFVIDKFPISRPNLTFSTLTVSNMSPEDSSIYLCSVMTGNTEAFFGQGTRLTVV.

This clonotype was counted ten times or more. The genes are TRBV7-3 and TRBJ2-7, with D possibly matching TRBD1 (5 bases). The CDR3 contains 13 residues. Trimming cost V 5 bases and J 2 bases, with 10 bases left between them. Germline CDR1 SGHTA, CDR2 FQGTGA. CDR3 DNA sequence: TGTGCCAGCAGCCCAGACAGAACCTACGAGCAGTACTTC. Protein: CASSPDRTYEQYF. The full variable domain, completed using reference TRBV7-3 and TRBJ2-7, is GAGVSQTPSNKVTEKGKYVELRCDPISGHTALYWYRQSLGQGPEFLIYFQGTGAADDSGLPNDRFFAVRPEGSVSTLKIQRTERGDSAVYLCASSPDRTYEQYFGPGTRLTVT.

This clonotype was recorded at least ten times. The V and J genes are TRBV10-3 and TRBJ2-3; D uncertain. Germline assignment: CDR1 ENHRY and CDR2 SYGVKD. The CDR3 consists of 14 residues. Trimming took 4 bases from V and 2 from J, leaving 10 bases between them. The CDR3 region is CAISGGQATDTQYF. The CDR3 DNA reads TGTGCCATCAGTGGTGGGCAGGCCACAGATACGCAGTATTTT.

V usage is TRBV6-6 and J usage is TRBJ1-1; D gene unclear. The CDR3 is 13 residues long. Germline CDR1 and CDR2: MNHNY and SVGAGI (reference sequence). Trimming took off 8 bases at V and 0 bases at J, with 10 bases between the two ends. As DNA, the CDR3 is TGTGCCAGCTGGCTGGGAATGAACACTGAAGCTTTCTTT. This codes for CASWLGMNTEAFF.

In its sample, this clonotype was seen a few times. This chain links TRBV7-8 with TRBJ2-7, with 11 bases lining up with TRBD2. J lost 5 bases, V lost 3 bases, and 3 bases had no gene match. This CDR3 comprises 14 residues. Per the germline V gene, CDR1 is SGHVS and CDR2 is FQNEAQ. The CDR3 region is CASSFTSGSHEQYF. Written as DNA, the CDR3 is TGTGCCAGCAGCTTTACTAGCGGGAGTCACGAGCAGTACTTC.

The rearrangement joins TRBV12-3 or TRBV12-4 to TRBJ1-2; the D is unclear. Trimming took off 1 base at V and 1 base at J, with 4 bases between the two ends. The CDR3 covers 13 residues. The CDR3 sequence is CASSLGVNYGYTF. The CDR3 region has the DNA TGTGCCAGCAGTTTAGGTGTTAACTATGGCTACACCTTC.

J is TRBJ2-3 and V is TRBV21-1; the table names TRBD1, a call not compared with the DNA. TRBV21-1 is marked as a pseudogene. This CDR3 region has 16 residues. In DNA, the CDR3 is TGTGCCAGCAGCGCCAGACAGAGGCCAAGCACAGATACGCAGTATTTT. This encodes CASSARQRPSTDTQYF.

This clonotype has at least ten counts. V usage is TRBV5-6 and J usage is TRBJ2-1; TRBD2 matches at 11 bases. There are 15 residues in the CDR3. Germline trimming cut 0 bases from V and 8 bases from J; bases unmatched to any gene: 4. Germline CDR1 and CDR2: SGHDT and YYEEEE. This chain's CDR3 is CASSLVLAGGDEQFF. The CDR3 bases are TGTGCCAGCAGCTTGGTTTTAGCGGGAGGGGATGAGCAGTTCTTC.

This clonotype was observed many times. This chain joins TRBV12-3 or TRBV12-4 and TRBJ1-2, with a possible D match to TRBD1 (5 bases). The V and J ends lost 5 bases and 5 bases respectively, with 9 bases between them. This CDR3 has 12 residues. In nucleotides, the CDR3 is TGTGCCAGCAGTACGGGGCTATATGGCTACACCTTC. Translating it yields CASSTGLYGYTF.

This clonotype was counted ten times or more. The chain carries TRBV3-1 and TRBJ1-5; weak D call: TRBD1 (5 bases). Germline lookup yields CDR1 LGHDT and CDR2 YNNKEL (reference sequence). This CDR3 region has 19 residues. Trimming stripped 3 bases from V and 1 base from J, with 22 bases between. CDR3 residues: CASSHSPKGVRVSNQPQHF. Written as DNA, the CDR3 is TGTGCCAGCAGCCACAGTCCGAAAGGGGTCCGGGTGAGCAATCAGCCCCAGCATTTT.

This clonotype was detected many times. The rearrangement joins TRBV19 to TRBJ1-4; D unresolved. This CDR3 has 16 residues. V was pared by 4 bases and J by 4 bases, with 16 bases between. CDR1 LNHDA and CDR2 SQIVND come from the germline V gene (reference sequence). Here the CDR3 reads CASSSRRSGLNEKLFF. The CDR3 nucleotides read TGTGCCAGTAGTAGTCGACGGTCTGGCCTTAATGAAAAACTGTTTTTT.

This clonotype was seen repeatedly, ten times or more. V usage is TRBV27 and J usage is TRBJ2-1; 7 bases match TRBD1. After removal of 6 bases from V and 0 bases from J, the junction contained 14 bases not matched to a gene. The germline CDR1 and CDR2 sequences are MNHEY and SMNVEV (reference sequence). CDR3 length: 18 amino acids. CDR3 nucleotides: TGTGCCAGCAGGGGACAGAAGAATTTCGATAGCTCCTACAATGAGCAGTTCTTC. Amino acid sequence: CASRGQKNFDSSYNEQFF.

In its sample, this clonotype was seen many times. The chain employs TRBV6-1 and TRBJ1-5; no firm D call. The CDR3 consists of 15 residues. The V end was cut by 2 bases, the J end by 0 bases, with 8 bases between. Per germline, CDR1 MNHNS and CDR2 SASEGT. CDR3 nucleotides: TGTGCCAGCAGTGAAACACAGAATAGCAATCAGCCCCAGCATTTT. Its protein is CASSETQNSNQPQHF.